The rows below give T cell receptor beta chains drawn from one sample of a study of blood T cell repertoires in COVID-19. The assay was immunoSEQ multiplex PCR, and TCRdb's table has in-frame clones only and misses some. In the table there are 350,000 to 400,000 clones, less than 90% of which are singletons. Sequenced input: peripheral blood. All receptors derive from an older woman with COVID-19, enrolled during active disease. Each CDR3 is given without its conserved first and last residue.

length: 13; V: TRBV30; CDR3: AWSVAGGFTGELF
length: 11; V: TRBV6-2/TRBV6-3; CDR3: ASSYPGLAGRY
length: 10; V: TRBV5-1; CDR3: ASTDSNYGYT
length: 13; V: TRBV11-2; CDR3: ASSLESGSYNEQF
length: 12; V: TRBV2; CDR3: ASSEWQGAGGYT
length: 16; V: TRBV4-2; CDR3: ASSQDLVTAGQTYGYT
length: 10; V: TRBV29-1; CDR3: SVRTGQETQY
length: 13; V: TRBV29-1; CDR3: SAISWGSGSPEAF
length: 15; V: TRBV7-2; CDR3: ASSLVSSGGGSHTQY
length: 11; V: TRBV5-1; CDR3: ASSFYSSYEQY
length: 12; V: TRBV12-5; CDR3: ASGFQFSNQPQH